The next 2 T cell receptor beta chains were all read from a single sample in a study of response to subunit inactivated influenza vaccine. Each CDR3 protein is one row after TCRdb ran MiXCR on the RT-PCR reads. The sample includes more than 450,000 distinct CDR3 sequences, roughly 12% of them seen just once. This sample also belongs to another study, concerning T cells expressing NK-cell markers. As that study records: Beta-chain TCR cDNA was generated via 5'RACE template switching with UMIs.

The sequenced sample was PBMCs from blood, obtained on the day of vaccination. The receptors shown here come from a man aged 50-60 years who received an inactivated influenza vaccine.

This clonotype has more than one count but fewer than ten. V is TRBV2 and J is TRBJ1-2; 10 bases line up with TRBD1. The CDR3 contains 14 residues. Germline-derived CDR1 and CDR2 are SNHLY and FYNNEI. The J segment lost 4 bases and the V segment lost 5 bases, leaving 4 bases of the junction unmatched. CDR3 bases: TGTGCCAGCAGTTTGACAGGGGGCGCCTATGGCTACACCTTC. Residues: CASSLTGGAYGYTF.

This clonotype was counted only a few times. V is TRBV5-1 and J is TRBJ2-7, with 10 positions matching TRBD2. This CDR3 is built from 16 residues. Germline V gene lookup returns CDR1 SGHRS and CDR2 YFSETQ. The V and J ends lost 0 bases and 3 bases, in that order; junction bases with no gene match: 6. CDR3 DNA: TGCGCCAGCAGCTTGGGGGGACTAGCGCCCATCTACGAGCAGTACTTC. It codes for CASSLGGLAPIYEQYF.